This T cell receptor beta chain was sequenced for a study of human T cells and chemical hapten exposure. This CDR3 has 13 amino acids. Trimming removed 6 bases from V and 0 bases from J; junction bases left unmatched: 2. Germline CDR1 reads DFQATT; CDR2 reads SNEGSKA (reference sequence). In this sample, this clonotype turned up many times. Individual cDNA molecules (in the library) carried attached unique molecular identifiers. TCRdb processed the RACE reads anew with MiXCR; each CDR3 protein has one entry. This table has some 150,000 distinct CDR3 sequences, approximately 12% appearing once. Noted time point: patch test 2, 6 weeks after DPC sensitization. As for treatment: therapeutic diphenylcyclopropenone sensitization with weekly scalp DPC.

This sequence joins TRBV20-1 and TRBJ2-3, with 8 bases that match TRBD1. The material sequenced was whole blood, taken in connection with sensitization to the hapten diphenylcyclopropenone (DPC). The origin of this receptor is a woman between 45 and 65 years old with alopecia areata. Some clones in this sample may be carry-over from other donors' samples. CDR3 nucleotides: TGCAGTGCCGACAGGGGAAGCACAGATACGCAGTATTTT. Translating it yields CSADRGSTDTQYF.